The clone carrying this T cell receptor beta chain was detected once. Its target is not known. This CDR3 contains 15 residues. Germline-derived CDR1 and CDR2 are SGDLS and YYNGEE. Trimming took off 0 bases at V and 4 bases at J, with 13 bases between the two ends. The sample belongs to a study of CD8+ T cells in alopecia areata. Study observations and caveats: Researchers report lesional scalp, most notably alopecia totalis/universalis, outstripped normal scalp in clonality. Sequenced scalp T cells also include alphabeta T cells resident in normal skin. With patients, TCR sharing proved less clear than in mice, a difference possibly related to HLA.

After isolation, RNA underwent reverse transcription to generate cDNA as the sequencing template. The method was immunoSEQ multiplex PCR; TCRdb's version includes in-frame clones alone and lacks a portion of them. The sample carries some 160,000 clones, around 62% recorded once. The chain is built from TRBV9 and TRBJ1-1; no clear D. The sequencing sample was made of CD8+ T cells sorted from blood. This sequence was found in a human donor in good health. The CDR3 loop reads CASSVAVGMGTEAFF. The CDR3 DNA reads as TGTGCCAGCAGCGTAGCCGTGGGAATGGGCACTGAAGCTTTCTTT.